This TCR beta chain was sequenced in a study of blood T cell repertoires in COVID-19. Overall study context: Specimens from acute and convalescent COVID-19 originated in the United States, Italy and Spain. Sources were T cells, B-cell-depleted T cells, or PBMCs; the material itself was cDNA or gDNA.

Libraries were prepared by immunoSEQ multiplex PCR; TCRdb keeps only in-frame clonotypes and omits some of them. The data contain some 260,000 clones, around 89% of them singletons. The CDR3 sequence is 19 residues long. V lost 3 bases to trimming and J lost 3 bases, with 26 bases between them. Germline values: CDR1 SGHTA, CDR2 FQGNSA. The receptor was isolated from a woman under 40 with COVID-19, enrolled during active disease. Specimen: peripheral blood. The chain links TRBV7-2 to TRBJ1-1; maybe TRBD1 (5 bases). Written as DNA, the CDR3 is TGTGCCAGCAGCTTCAGGGCCCCAGGGAGGATTGGAGGCCACACTGAAGCTTTCTTT. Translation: CASSFRAPGRIGGHTEAFF.